One sample yielded the 10 T cell receptor beta chains listed below, sequenced in a study of cytomegalovirus exposure and HLA in healthy donors. The repertoire was sequenced with immunoSEQ multiplex PCR; TCRdb's copy has only in-frame clones and lacks some. The profile shows 45,000 to 65,000 clones, about 92% of them singletons. Source material: PBMCs. All receptors derive from a woman under 30 in good health and CMV-seropositive.

V gene TRBV5-1 combines with J gene TRBJ2-2, with D possibly TRBD1 on 7 matching bases. This CDR3 contains 14 residues. V was trimmed by 1 base and J by 4 bases, leaving 8 bases between them. CDR1 is SGHRS and CDR2 is YFSETQ in the germline V gene. The CDR3, as DNA: TGCGCCAGCAGCTTGCAGGGGGGCACCGGGGAGCTGTTTTTT. It codes for CASSLQGGTGELFF.

V gene TRBV4-3 combines with J gene TRBJ1-1; tentative D call: TRBD1 (6 bases). Germline-derived CDR1 and CDR2 are LGHNA and YSLEER. This CDR3 comprises 17 residues. V lost 0 bases, J lost 3 bases, and 17 bases lay in between. The CDR3 loop is CASSQDRDTLGDTEAFF. CDR3 sequence (DNA): TGCGCCAGCAGCCAAGATAGGGACACTCTAGGGGACACTGAAGCTTTCTTT.

The chain links TRBV28 to TRBJ1-2; perhaps TRBD1 as D (6 bases). Looked up from germline, CDR1 is MDHEN and CDR2 is SYDVKM. V lost 5 bases and J lost 8, with 18 bases in between. CDR3 length equals 14 residues. Here the CDR3 reads CASSSPGAPGGYTF. CDR3 bases: TGTGCCAGCAGTAGCCCAGGGGCCCCCGGGGGCTACACCTTC.

V is TRBV5-5 and J is TRBJ1-6; 10 nucleotides line up with TRBD1. J was trimmed by 7 bases and V by 1 base; bases with no gene match: 5. The CDR3 totals 16 residues. Per the germline V gene, CDR1 is SGHKS and CDR2 is YYEKEE (reference sequence). CDR3 in DNA: TGTGCCAGCAGCTTGAGACAGGGGGCAATCAATTCACCCCTCCACTTT. Its translation: CASSLRQGAINSPLHF.

The V and J genes are TRBV11-2 and TRBJ2-1; D call uncertain. CDR1 and CDR2 from the germline V gene are SGHAT and FQNNGV. CDR3 size: 14 residues. V lost 3 bases and J lost 10, with 16 bases in between. For the CDR3, the DNA is TGTGCCAGCAGCTTTCCCCTTACGAGCGCCGAGCAGTTCTTC. Protein product: CASSFPLTSAEQFF. The full variable domain, rest sourced from reference TRBV11-2 and TRBJ2-1, is EAGVAQSPRYKIIEKRQSVAFWCNPISGHATLYWYQQILGQGPKLLIQFQNNGVVDDSQLPKDRFSAERLKGVDSTLKIQPAKLEDSAVYLCASSFPLTSAEQFFGPGTRLTVL.

Note on this clone: The same CDR3 arises from other DNA sequences in this sample as well. V usage is TRBV6-5 and J usage is TRBJ2-2, with D uncertain. Germline V gene data show CDR1 as MNHEY and CDR2 as SVGAGI. The CDR3 length is 15 residues. V was clipped by 0 bases and J by 4 bases, with 9 bases between them. The DNA of the CDR3 is TGTGCCAGCAGTTACTCTCGAGGCCCCACCGGGGAGCTGTTTTTT. It specifies CASSYSRGPTGELFF.

The chain carries TRBV9 and TRBJ1-1; 12 nucleotides agree with TRBD1. The V gene end was trimmed by 4 bases and the J gene end by 0 bases; junction bases not matched to a gene: 7. CDR1 is SGDLS and CDR2 is YYNGEE in the germline V gene. This CDR3 has 17 residues. The CDR3 DNA reads TGTGCCAGCAGCACAGGGACAGGGGGCGATATGAACACTGAAGCTTTCTTT. Amino acid sequence: CASSTGTGGDMNTEAFF.

The V gene is TRBV7-9, the J gene TRBJ1-2; TRBD1 might be the D (6 bases). The V gene lost 6 bases and the J gene lost 8 bases, with 16 bases spanning the gap. CDR3 size: 13 residues. The germline CDR1 and CDR2 sequences are SEHNR and FQNEAQ (reference sequence). For the CDR3, the DNA is TGTGCCAGCAGAGAAACAGGGTTAGGCGGCTACACCTTC. Residues: CASRETGLGGYTF.

The rearrangement links TRBV6-6 to TRBJ1-2; 9 nucleotides align to TRBD1. This CDR3 comprises 14 residues. The V gene's germline CDR1 is MNHNY and CDR2 SVGAGI (reference sequence). Trimming cost V 6 bases and J 9 bases; bases outside gene matches: 11. CDR3 sequence (DNA): TGTGCCAGCAGCCGCGCGGGACAGGGTCTCCGCTACACCTTC. This translates into CASSRAGQGLRYTF.

The chain links TRBV13 to TRBJ2-1; 9 bases are a match to TRBD2. CDR3 size: 17 residues. Germline V gene lookup returns CDR1 PRHDT and CDR2 FYEKMQ (reference sequence). With V trimmed by 4 bases and J by 7 bases, 14 bases remained unmatched. The CDR3 DNA follows: TGTGCCAGCAGCTGGAGGGCGGGGGGGCTCGATGGAAATGAGCAGTTCTTC. Translation: CASSWRAGGLDGNEQFF.